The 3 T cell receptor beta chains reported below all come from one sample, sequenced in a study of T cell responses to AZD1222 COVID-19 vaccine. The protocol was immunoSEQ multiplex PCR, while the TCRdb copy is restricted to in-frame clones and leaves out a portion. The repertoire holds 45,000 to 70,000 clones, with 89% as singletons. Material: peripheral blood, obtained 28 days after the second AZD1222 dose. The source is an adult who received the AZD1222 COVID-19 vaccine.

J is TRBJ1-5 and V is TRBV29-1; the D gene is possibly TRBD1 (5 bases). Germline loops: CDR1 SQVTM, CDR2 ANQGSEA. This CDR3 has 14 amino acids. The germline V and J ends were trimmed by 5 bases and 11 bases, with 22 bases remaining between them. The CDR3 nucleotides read TGCAGCGTTCCCGCCGGGGGTCCAACTTCAGCCCAGCATTTT. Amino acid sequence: CSVPAGGPTSAQHF.

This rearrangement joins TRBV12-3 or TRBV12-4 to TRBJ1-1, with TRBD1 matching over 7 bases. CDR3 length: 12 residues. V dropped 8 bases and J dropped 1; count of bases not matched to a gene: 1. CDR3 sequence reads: CASGQANTEAFF. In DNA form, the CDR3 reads TGTGCCAGCGGACAGGCGAACACTGAAGCTTTCTTT.

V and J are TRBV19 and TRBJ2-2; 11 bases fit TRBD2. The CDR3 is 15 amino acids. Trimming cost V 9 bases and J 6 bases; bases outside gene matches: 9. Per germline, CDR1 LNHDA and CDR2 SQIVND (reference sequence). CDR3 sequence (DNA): TGTGCCAGCAGACTAGCGGGACTCCTCGCCGGGGAGCTGTTTTTT. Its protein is CASRLAGLLAGELFF. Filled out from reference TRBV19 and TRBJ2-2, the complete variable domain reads DGGITQSPKYLFRKEGQNVTLSCEQNLNHDAMYWYRQDPGQGLRLIYYSQIVNDFQKGDIAEGYSVSREKKESFPLTVTSAQKNPTAFYLCASRLAGLLAGELFFGEGSRLTVL.